The rows below give T cell receptor beta chains drawn from one sample of a study of blood T cells in healthy people across ages. TCRdb analysed the 5' RACE reads with MiXCR anew, one entry per CDR3 protein. The sample lists about 1.7 million distinct CDR3 sequences, under 30% seen once, with over 7% in the top ten. Sequencing was carried out using blood. These receptor sequences come from a woman younger than 45 in good health. The CDR3 runs from the conserved cysteine through the conserved F or W. D genes are given only for firm matches. Size values are once, few and many counts, or a class for expanded clones, and some rows have none.

cdr3_nt	cdr3_aa	cdr3_length	j_call	d_call	v_call	clone_size
TGCAGCGTTGCGGTGGGCCAGAGGAATCAGCCCCAGCATTTT	CSVAVGQRNQPQHF	14	TRBJ1-5	NA	TRBV29-1	few
TGCAGTGCCTCGGGGCTCTCTGGAAACACCATATATTTT	CSASGLSGNTIYF	13	TRBJ1-3	NA	TRBV20-1	NA
TGCAGTGCTATAGATTCTTCAGCGGGGCGACCCTACGAGCAGTACTTC	CSAIDSSAGRPYEQYF	16	TRBJ2-7	TRBD2	TRBV20-1	few
TGCAGTGCTAGAGTTCCAGGGATGAACACTGAAGCTTTCTTT	CSARVPGMNTEAFF	14	TRBJ1-1	NA	TRBV20-1	few
TGTGCCAGCAGTTTATCTACAGGCCTTTTCCAAGAGACCCAGTACTTC	CASSLSTGLFQETQYF	16	TRBJ2-5	NA	TRBV28	few
NA	CASSLVAWGNNSPFHF	16	TRBJ1-6	NA	TRBV5-1	NA
TGTGCCACCGGCCGTCCGCGTAATGAAAAACCGTTTTTT	CATGRPRNEKPFF	13	TRBJ1-4	NA	TRBV15	few
TGTGCCACCAAGGCGCCTCGGACAGATACGCAGTATTTT	CATKAPRTDTQYF	13	TRBJ2-3	NA	TRBV24-1	NA
TGCAGCGTCTCCTTGGCCCAGTTGACTGAAGCTTTCTTT	CSVSLAQLTEAFF	13	TRBJ1-1	NA	TRBV29-1	NA
TGTGCCTGGAGTGTAGTCGGGGATACGCAGTATTTT	CAWSVVGDTQYF	12	TRBJ2-3	NA	TRBV30	few
TGTGCCAGCAGACGAACAGGGGAGGAAGGAGAGACCCAGTACTTC	CASRRTGEEGETQYF	15	TRBJ2-5	NA	TRBV11-2	NA
TGTGCCAGCAGCCCCGAATGGACATATTTCTCACCCCTCCACTTT	CASSPEWTYFSPLHF	15	TRBJ1-6	NA	TRBV11-2	few
TGTGCCACCAGTGACCCGACAGGGAGCAGGATCCATGAGCAGTACTTC	CATSDPTGSRIHEQYF	16	TRBJ2-5	TRBD1	TRBV24-1	few
TGTGCCAGCAGCCGAGGGGAGGGGTCCGGACAGGGAAGATACGAGCAGTACTTC	CASSRGEGSGQGRYEQYF	18	TRBJ2-7	NA	TRBV27	NA
TGCAGTGCTAGAGATTCAAGGGGGGACAAACCCTATGGCTACACCTTC	CSARDSRGDKPYGYTF	16	TRBJ1-2	NA	TRBV20-1	few
TGCAGCGTGAAACAGCCCCAGCATTTT	CSVKQPQHF	9	TRBJ1-5	NA	TRBV29-1	few
TGTGCCAGCAGCCAAGACCCTATGCTAGGCAGTGCGGGAGGCTACACCTTC	CASSQDPMLGSAGGYTF	17	TRBJ1-2	NA	TRBV14	NA
TGTGCCAGCAGCTTAGAGGGGACAGGGTTTGCTGGGGCCAACGTCCTGACTTTC	CASSLEGTGFAGANVLTF	18	TRBJ2-6	TRBD1	TRBV7-8	NA
TGTGCCAGCCGAGATTGGCTAGCGGGACCCCCTGAGCAGTTCTTC	CASRDWLAGPPEQFF	15	TRBJ2-1	TRBD2	TRBV7-9	many
TGTGCCAGCACCGAGGGGACAGGGTCGAATCAGCCCCAGCATTTT	CASTEGTGSNQPQHF	15	TRBJ1-5	TRBD1	TRBV9	NA
TGTGCCAGCCGCGAATGGGACTTCAAAAACATTCAGTACTTC	CASREWDFKNIQYF	14	TRBJ2-4	NA	TRBV6-2/TRBV6-3	NA